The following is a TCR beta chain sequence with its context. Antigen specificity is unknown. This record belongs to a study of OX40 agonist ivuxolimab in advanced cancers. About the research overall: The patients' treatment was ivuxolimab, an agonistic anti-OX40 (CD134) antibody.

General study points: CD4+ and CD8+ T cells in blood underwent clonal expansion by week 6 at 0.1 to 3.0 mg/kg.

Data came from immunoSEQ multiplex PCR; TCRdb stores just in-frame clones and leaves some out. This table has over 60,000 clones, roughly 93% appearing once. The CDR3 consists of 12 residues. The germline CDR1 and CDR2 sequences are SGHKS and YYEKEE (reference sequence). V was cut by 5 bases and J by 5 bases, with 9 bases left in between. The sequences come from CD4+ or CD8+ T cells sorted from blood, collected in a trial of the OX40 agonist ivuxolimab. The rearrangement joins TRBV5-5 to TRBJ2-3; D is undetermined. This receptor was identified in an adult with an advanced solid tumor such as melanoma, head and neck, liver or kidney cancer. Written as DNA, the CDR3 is TGTGCCAGCAGTACCGGTGGAGATACGCAGTATTTT. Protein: CASSTGGDTQYF.